Each of the 14 T cell receptor beta chains below was sequenced from the same sample in a study of shared clonotypes between healthy human individuals. Assay used: immunoSEQ multiplex PCR; TCRdb lists only in-frame clones, some missing. The profile shows 2 million to 2.5 million clones, around 95% of them singletons. The sequencing input was naive CD4+ T cells sorted from blood. The subset here: CD45RA+ positively selected. The receptors here all came from a man in his late teens or twenties in good health.

The chain combines TRBV25-1 with TRBJ1-3, with 10 bases matching TRBD1. The germline V gene encodes CDR1 MGHDK and CDR2 SYGVNS. The CDR3 has 17 residues. V dropped 4 bases and J dropped 2; count of bases not matched to a gene: 8. In nucleotides, the CDR3 is TGTGCCAGCAGTGGGGTACCGGGACAGGGGACTGGAAACACCATATATTTT. Its translation is CASSGVPGQGTGNTIYF.

The gene calls are TRBV5-1 and TRBJ2-2, with TRBD1 as a possible D gene (5 bases). The CDR3 length is 14 residues. Trimming stripped 6 bases from V and 6 bases from J, with 15 bases between. Germline V gene lookup returns CDR1 SGHRS and CDR2 YFSETQ. The CDR3: CASTPLKGSGELFF. The CDR3, as DNA: TGCGCCAGCACTCCGCTCAAGGGGTCCGGGGAGCTGTTTTTT. Filled out from reference TRBV5-1 and TRBJ2-2, the complete variable domain reads KAGVTQTPRYLIKTRGQQVTLSCSPISGHRSVSWYQQTPGQGLQFLFEYFSETQRNKGNFPGRFSGRQFSNSRSEMNVSTLELGDSALYLCASTPLKGSGELFFGEGSRLTVL.

The V call is TRBV27, the J call TRBJ2-1; D remains ambiguous. The CDR3 is 14 amino acids. Germline CDR1 MNHEY, CDR2 SMNVEV (reference sequence). V was cut by 2 bases and J by 3 bases, with 8 bases left in between. CDR3 sequence reads: CASSLTAFYNEQFF. The CDR3 bases are TGTGCCAGCAGTTTAACAGCTTTCTACAATGAGCAGTTCTTC.

The V and J genes are TRBV7-8 and TRBJ1-5, with 10 bases fitting TRBD1. The ends lost 7 bases at V and 7 bases at J; junction bases unmatched: 10. Germline loops: CDR1 SGHVS, CDR2 FQNEAQ. The CDR3 length is 15 residues. CDR3 nucleotides: TGTGCCAGCAAAATCGGGACAGGGGCGGGCCAGCCCCAGCATTTT. This gives the protein CASKIGTGAGQPQHF.

This rearrangement joins TRBV11-2 to TRBJ1-6; maybe TRBD1 (6 bases). CDR1 SGHAT and CDR2 FQNNGV come from the germline V gene. V shed 5 bases and J shed 6 bases, with 14 bases lying between them. CDR3 size: 15 residues. CDR3 coding DNA: TGTGCCAGCAGCCTACAGGGCAGGGGTAATTCACCCCTCCACTTT. This sequence encodes CASSLQGRGNSPLHF.

This clone occurred once. The V call is TRBV6-5, the J call TRBJ2-1; the match to TRBD2 covers 10 bases. Germline values: CDR1 MNHEY, CDR2 SVGAGI. The trim removed 5 bases at V and 7 bases at J, leaving 8 bases unmatched. CDR3 length equals 15 residues. The CDR3 nucleotides are TGTGCCAGCAGTCATTTAGCGGGAGGAATGAATGAGCAGTTCTTC. Residues: CASSHLAGGMNEQFF.

The rearrangement uses TRBV2 and TRBJ2-7, with D possibly called TRBD1 or TRBD2 (5 bases each). The CDR3 is 16 amino acids. The V gene's germline CDR1 is SNHLY and CDR2 FYNNEI. V lost 8 bases and J 3 bases, leaving 23 bases between the germline ends. The CDR3 region is CASVGEGFPRVYEQYF. The CDR3 nucleotides read TGTGCCAGCGTGGGGGAAGGGTTCCCTAGAGTCTACGAGCAGTACTTC.

This clone was seen at least ten times. This chain links TRBV30 with TRBJ1-6, with a possible D match to TRBD1 (5 bases). V was pared by 3 bases and J by 4 bases, with 10 bases between. The CDR3 is 14 residues long. Germline V gene data show CDR1 as GTSNPN and CDR2 as SVGIG (reference sequence). CDR3 DNA: TGTGCCTGGAGAGCCACAGGATATAATTCACCCCTCCACTTT. Translated: CAWRATGYNSPLHF.

This chain joins TRBV6-4 and TRBJ2-1; 11 positions match TRBD2. CDR3 size: 15 residues. With 4 bases clipped from V and 7 bases from J, the junction kept 6 bases outside the gene matches. Looked up from germline, CDR1 is MRHNA and CDR2 is SNTAGT. CDR3 nucleotides: TGTGCCAGCAGTGTCCAGCTAGCGGGAGGAAATGAGCAGTTCTTC. It translates to CASSVQLAGGNEQFF.

The rearrangement joins TRBV5-1 to TRBJ1-3; D remains unclear. The CDR3 has 13 residues. Germline V CDR1 and CDR2: SGHRS, YFSETQ. V shed 5 bases and J shed 0 bases, with 6 bases lying between them. In DNA form, the CDR3 reads TGCGCCAGCAGGTCGGGCTCTGGAAACACCATATATTTT. Translation gives CASRSGSGNTIYF. Complete variable domain (other parts from reference TRBV5-1 and TRBJ1-3): KAGVTQTPRYLIKTRGQQVTLSCSPISGHRSVSWYQQTPGQGLQFLFEYFSETQRNKGNFPGRFSGRQFSNSRSEMNVSTLELGDSALYLCASRSGSGNTIYFGEGSWLTVV.

The chain uses TRBV4-3 and TRBJ2-1; D is undetermined. The CDR3 loop spans 17 amino acids. V was trimmed by 4 bases and J by 0 bases, leaving 16 bases between them. CDR1 and CDR2 from the germline V gene are LGHNA and YSLEER. The CDR3 region has the DNA TGCGCCAGCAGCCTCAATGCCCATGTAAGCTCCTACAATGAGCAGTTCTTC. Translating it yields CASSLNAHVSSYNEQFF.

CDR3 loop: CASSFVDSNTEAFF. CDR3 bases: TGTGCCAGCAGCTTCGTGGACTCGAACACTGAAGCTTTCTTT. The V and J genes are TRBV5-4 and TRBJ1-1; D uncertain. Deletions cut 2 bases from V and 1 base from J, with 9 bases between. The length of the CDR3 is 14 residues. Germline V CDR1 and CDR2: SGHNT, YYREEE (reference sequence).

This CDR3 reads CASSVAGGYEQYF. The CDR3 DNA is TGTGCCAGCAGTGTAGCGGGAGGCTACGAGCAGTACTTC. V usage is TRBV25-1 and J usage is TRBJ2-7, with TRBD2 matching 10 bases. This CDR3 spans 13 amino acids. The junction had 0 bases not matched to a gene; V was cut back by 4 bases and J by 3 bases. CDR1 and CDR2 from the germline V gene are MGHDK and SYGVNS.

CDR3: CASRSGSLWNEQFF. The CDR3 coding sequence is TGTGCCAGCCGGAGCGGGAGTTTGTGGAATGAGCAGTTCTTC. The rearrangement uses TRBV6-5 and TRBJ2-1; TRBD2 matches 8 bases. From germline, CDR1 is MNHEY and CDR2 SVGAGI. J gave up 7 bases and V 8 bases, and 10 bases lay outside the gene matches. CDR3 length: 14 residues.